In its sample, the clone carrying this T cell receptor (beta chain) was seen many times. This sample is part of a study of T cells in Graves' hyperthyroidism and ophthalmopathy. Researchers amplified the TCR beta CDR3 regions from RNA transcripts. An initial round of RT-PCR targeting the TCR CDR3 relied on the HTBI primer set. TCRdb analysed the multiplex PCR reads with MiXCR anew, one entry per CDR3 protein. The sample lists around 600,000 distinct CDR3 sequences, 45% seen once, with approximately 7.2% in the top ten. Uncontrolled infection, other autoimmune disease, pregnancy and lactation each barred patients from inclusion. The V end lost 7 bases, the J end lost 9 bases, and 12 bases lay between the germline ends. CDR1 and CDR2 (germline): SEHNR, FQNEAQ (reference sequence). The CDR3 covers 11 residues.

Source material: peripheral blood or thyroid tissue (not recorded which). This TCR derives from an adult man with Graves' disease, either hyperthyroidism or ophthalmopathy (not recorded which). This chain joins TRBV7-9 and TRBJ1-2; no definite D call. In DNA form, the CDR3 reads TGTGCCAGCACGGACGGTTCTCGCTACACCTTC. It codes for CASTDGSRYTF.